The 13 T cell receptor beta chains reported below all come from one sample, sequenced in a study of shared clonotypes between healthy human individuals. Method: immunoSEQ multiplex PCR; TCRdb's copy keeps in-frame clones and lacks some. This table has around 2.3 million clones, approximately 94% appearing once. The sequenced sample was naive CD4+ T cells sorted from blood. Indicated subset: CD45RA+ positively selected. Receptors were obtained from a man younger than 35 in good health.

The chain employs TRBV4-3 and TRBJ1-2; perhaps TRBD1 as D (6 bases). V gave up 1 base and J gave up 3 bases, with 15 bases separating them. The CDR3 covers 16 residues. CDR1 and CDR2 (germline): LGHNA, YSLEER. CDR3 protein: CASSQGTAARYYGYTF. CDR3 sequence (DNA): TGCGCCAGCAGCCAAGGGACAGCGGCTCGCTACTATGGCTACACCTTC.

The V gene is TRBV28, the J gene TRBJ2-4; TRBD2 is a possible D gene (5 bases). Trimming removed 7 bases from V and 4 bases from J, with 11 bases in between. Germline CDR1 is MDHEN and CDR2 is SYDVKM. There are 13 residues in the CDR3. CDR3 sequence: CASMEAVKNIQYF. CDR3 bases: TGTGCCAGCATGGAGGCCGTGAAAAACATTCAGTACTTC.

The CDR3 loop reads CSVRAGTEQFF. In DNA form, the CDR3 reads TGCAGCGTACGGGCCGGGACAGAGCAGTTCTTC. This chain joins TRBV29-1 and TRBJ2-1, with D perhaps TRBD1 (6 bases). V was shortened by 6 bases and J by 10 bases, with 13 bases between the two germline ends. This CDR3 has 11 amino acids. Germline CDR1 SQVTM, CDR2 ANQGSEA.

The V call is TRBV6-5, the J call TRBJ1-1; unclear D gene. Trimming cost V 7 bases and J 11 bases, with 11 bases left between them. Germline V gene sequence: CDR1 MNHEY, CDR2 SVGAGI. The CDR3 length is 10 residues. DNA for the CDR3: TGTGCCAGCATGCGATCGTTTGCTTTCTTT. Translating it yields CASMRSFAFF.

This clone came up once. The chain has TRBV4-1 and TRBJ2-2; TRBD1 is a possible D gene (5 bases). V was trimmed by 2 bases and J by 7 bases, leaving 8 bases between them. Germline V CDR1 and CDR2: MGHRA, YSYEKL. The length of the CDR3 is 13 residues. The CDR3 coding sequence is TGCGCCAGCAGCCAATTGACAGTCGGGGAGCTGTTTTTT. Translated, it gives CASSQLTVGELFF.

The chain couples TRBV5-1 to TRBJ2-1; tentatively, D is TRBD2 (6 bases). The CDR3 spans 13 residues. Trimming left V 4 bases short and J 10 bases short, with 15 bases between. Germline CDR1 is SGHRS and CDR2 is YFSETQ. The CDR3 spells CASSVSTRGEQFF. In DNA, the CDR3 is TGCGCCAGCAGCGTGTCGACTAGGGGCGAGCAGTTCTTC.

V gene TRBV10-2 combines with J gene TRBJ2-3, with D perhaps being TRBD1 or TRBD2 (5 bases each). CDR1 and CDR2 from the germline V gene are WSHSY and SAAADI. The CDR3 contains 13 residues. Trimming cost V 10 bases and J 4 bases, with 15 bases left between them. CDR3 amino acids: CATKIGTPDTQYF. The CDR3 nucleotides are TGCGCCACCAAGATTGGGACCCCAGATACGCAGTATTTT.

The CDR3 sequence: CASSSGRAGYTF. The CDR3, as DNA: TGTGCCAGCAGTTCAGGGAGAGCTGGCTACACCTTC. The chain is built from TRBV6-5 and TRBJ1-2; D is perhaps TRBD1 (5 bases). The V gene lost 4 bases and the J gene lost 7 bases, with 10 bases spanning the gap. The CDR3 is 12 residues long. Per the germline V gene, CDR1 is MNHEY and CDR2 is SVGAGI.

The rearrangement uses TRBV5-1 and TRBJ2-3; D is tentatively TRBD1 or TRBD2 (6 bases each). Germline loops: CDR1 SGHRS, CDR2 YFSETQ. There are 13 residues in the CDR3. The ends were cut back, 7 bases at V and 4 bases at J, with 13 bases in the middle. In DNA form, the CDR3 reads TGCGCCAGCTTCGAGGGGGGTTCAGATACGCAGTATTTT. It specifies CASFEGGSDTQYF.

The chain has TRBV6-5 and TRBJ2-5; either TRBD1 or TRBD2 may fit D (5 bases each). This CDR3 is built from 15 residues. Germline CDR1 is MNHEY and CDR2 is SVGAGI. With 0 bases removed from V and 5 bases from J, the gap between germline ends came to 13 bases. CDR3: CASSYSGPSGETQYF. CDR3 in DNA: TGTGCCAGCAGTTACTCGGGACCCTCCGGGGAGACCCAGTACTTC.

The CDR3 DNA sequence: TGCGCCAGCAGCTTTACCGGGACAGTCCACGAGCAGTACTTC. It codes for CASSFTGTVHEQYF. The genes are TRBV5-1 and TRBJ2-7; 7 bases line up with TRBD1. The CDR3 extends over 14 amino acids. From germline, CDR1 is SGHRS and CDR2 YFSETQ. V dropped 2 bases and J dropped 5; count of bases not matched to a gene: 7.

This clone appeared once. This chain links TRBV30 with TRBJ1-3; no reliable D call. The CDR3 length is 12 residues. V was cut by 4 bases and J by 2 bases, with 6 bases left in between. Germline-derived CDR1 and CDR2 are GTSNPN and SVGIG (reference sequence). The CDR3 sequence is CAWTTAGNTIYF. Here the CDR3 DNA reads TGTGCCTGGACGACGGCTGGAAACACCATATATTTT.

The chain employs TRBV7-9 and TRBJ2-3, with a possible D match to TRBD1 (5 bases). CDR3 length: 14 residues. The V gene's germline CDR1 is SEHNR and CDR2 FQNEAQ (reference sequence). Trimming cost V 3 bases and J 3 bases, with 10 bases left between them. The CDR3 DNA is TGTGCCAGCAGCTTTTCCAGGGCTACAGATACGCAGTATTTT. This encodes CASSFSRATDTQYF.